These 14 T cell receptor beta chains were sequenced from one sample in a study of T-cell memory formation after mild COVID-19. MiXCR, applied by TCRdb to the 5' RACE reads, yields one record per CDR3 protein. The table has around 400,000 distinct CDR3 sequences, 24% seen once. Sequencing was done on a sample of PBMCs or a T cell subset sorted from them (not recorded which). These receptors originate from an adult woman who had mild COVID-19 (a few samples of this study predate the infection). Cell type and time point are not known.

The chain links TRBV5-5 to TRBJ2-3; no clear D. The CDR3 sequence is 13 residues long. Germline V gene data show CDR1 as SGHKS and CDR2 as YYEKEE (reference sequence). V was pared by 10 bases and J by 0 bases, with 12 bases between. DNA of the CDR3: TGTGCCGGAGCCTTCTCTAGCACAGATACGCAGTATTTT. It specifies CAGAFSSTDTQYF.

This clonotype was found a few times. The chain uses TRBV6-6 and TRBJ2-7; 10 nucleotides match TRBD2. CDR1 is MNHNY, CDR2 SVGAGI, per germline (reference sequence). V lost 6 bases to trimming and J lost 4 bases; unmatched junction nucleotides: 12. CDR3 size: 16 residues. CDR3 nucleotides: TGTGCCAGCAGCCCTTATAGCGGGGGGATTGCTTACGAGCAGTACTTC. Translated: CASSPYSGGIAYEQYF.

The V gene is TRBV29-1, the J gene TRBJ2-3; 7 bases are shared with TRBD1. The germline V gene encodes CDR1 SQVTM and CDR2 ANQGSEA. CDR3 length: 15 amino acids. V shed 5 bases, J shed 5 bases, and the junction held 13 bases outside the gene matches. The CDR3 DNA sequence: TGCAGCGTTTGGGGGACAGTCAAGGAAGTAGATACGCAGTATTTT. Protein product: CSVWGTVKEVDTQYF.

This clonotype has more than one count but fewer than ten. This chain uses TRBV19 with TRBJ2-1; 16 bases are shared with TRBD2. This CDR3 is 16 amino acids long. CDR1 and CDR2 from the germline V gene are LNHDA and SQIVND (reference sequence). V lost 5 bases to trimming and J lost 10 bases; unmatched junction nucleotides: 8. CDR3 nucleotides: TGTGCCAGTAGTCCGGGACTAGCGGGAGGGCCGACGGAGCAGTTCTTC. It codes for CASSPGLAGGPTEQFF.

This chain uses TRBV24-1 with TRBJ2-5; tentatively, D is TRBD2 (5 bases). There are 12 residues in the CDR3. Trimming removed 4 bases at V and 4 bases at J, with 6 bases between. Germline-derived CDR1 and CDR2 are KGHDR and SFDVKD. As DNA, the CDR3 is TGTGCCACCAGTGACACTAGAGAGACCCAGTACTTC. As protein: CATSDTRETQYF.

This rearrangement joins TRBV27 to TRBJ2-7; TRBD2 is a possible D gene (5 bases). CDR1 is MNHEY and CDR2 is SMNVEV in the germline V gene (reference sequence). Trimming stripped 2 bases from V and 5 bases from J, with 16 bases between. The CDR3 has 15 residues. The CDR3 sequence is CASSLDEGARDEQYF. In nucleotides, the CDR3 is TGTGCCAGCAGTTTAGATGAGGGTGCTCGAGACGAGCAGTACTTC.

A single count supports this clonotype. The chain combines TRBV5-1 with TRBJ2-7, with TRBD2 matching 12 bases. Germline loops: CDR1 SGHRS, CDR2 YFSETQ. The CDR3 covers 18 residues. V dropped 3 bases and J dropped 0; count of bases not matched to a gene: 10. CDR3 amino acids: CASSSGLAGSGSSYEQYF. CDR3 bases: TGCGCCAGCAGCTCCGGACTAGCGGGATCGGGGAGCTCCTACGAGCAGTACTTC.

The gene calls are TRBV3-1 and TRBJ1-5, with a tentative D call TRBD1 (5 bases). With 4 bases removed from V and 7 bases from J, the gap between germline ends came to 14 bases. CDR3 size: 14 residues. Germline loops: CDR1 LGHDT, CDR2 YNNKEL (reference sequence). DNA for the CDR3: TGTGCCAGCAGCCCCGACCAGGGTGGCCAGCCCCAGCATTTT. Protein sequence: CASSPDQGGQPQHF. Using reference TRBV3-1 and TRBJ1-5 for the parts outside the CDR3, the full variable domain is DTAVSQTPKYLVTQMGNDKSIKCEQNLGHDTMYWYKQDSKKFLKIMFSYNNKELIINETVPNRFSPKSPDKAHLNLHINSLELGDSAVYFCASSPDQGGQPQHFGDGTRLSIL.

CDR3: CASSLVGRQGEKLFF. CDR3 sequence (DNA): TGCGCCAGCAGCTTGGTTGGGAGACAGGGGGAAAAACTGTTTTTT. This chain uses TRBV5-1 with TRBJ1-4, with 8 bases matching TRBD1. This CDR3 is built from 15 residues. Germline V CDR1 and CDR2: SGHRS, YFSETQ. Losses at the gene ends were 0 bases for V and 8 bases for J; bases not matched to a gene: 6.

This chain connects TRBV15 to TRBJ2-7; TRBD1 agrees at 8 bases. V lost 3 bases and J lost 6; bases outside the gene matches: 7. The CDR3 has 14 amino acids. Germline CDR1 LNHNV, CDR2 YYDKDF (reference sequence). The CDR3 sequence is CATSRRKTGGEQYF. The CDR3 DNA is TGTGCCACCAGCAGGAGGAAAACAGGGGGCGAGCAGTACTTC.

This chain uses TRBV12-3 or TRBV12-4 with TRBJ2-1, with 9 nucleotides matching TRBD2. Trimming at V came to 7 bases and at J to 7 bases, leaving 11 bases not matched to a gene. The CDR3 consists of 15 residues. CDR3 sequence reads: CASIVAGAVGNEQFF. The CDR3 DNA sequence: TGTGCCAGCATCGTAGCGGGGGCAGTGGGAAATGAGCAGTTCTTC.

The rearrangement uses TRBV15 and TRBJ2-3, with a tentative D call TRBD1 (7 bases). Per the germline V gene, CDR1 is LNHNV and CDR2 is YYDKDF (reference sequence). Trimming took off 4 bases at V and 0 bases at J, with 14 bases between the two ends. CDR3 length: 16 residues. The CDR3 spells CATSTGGPTSTDTQYF. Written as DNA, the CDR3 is TGTGCCACCAGCACAGGGGGGCCCACTAGCACAGATACGCAGTATTTT.

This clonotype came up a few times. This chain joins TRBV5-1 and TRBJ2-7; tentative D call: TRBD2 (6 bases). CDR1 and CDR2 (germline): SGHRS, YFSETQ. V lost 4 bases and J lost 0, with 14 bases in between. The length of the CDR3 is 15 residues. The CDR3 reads CASSNGRGFSYEQYF. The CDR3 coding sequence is TGCGCCAGCAGCAACGGACGGGGGTTCTCCTACGAGCAGTACTTC.

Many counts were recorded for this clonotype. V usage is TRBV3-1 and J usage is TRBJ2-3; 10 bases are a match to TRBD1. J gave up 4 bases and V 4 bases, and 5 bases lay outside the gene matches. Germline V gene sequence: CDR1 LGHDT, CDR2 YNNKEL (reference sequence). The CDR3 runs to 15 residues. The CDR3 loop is CASSRGTGEADTQYF. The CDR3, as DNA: TGTGCCAGCAGCCGCGGGACAGGGGAGGCAGATACGCAGTATTTT.